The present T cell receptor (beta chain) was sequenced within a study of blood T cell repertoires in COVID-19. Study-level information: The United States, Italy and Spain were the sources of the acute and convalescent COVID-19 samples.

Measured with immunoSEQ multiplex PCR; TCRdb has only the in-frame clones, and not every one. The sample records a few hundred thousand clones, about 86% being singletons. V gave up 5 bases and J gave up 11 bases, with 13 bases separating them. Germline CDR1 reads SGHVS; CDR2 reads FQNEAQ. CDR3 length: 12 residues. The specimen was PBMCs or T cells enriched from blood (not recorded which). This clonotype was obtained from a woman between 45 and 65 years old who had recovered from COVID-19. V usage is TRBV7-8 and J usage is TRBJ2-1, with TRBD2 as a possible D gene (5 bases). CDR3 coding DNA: TGTGCCAGCAGCCCCCCTGGGAGTAAGCAGTTCTTC. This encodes CASSPPGSKQFF.